The 13 T cell receptor beta chains reported below all come from one sample, sequenced in a study of T cells after yellow fever vaccination. In TCRdb, the 5' RACE reads were re-called with MiXCR into one record per CDR3 protein. The table records some 560,000 distinct CDR3 sequences, less than 20% of them present only once. The sequences come from PBMCs, collected 15 days after the yellow fever booster vaccination. The receptors were gathered from a young man who received the YFV17D yellow fever vaccine.

The V call is TRBV30, the J call TRBJ2-3; the match to TRBD2 covers 8 bases. The V segment lost 2 bases and the J segment 3 bases; nucleotides outside the gene matches: 7. CDR3 length: 15 amino acids. The V gene's germline CDR1 is GTSNPN and CDR2 SVGIG (reference sequence). Here the CDR3 reads CAWSPSGRRTDTQYF. DNA of the CDR3: TGTGCCTGGAGTCCCAGCGGGAGAAGAACAGATACGCAGTATTTT.

J is TRBJ1-2 and V is TRBV29-1; the D gene is possibly TRBD1 (6 bases). With 7 bases removed from V and 4 bases from J, the gap between germline ends came to 16 bases. Germline lookup yields CDR1 SQVTM and CDR2 ANQGSEA. This CDR3 comprises 13 residues. The CDR3 nucleotides are TGCAGCGCTCCACAGGGAACCTTCTATGGCTACACCTTC. Its protein product is CSAPQGTFYGYTF.

This clonotype was found a few times. The J gene is TRBJ2-1, the V gene TRBV19; D is possibly TRBD2 (6 bases). Trimming shortened V by 4 bases and J by 7 bases, and 17 bases separated the two germline ends. The germline V gene encodes CDR1 LNHDA and CDR2 SQIVND (reference sequence). The CDR3 covers 15 residues. The CDR3 spells CASSNSGAARNEQFF. DNA of the CDR3: TGTGCCAGTAGTAATAGCGGAGCCGCAAGAAATGAGCAGTTCTTC.

This clonotype occurred a few times. The chain employs TRBV20-1 and TRBJ2-3; weak D call: TRBD1 (5 bases). V was pared by 3 bases and J by 6 bases, with 10 bases between. Germline V lookup: CDR1 DFQATT, CDR2 SNEGSKA (reference sequence). The CDR3 loop spans 12 amino acids. CDR3 in amino acids: CSARGQADTQYF. CDR3 DNA sequence: TGCAGTGCTAGGGGGCAGGCCGATACGCAGTATTTT.

In its sample, this clonotype was seen a few times. The CDR3 protein is CATRSTYNEQFF. In nucleotides, the CDR3 is TGTGCCACCCGGAGCACCTACAATGAGCAGTTCTTC. The V call is TRBV6-4, the J call TRBJ2-1; D remains unclear. Germline V gene sequence: CDR1 MRHNA, CDR2 SNTAGT. Trimming left V 10 bases short and J 2 bases short, with 9 bases between. The CDR3 has 12 amino acids.

The V gene is TRBV3-1, the J gene TRBJ2-3; 14 bases agree with TRBD2. Looked up from germline, CDR1 is LGHDT and CDR2 is YNNKEL (reference sequence). V was clipped by 4 bases and J by 4 bases; unmatched bases: 4. CDR3 length: 16 residues. CDR3 in DNA: TGTGCCAGCAGCCTTCGGACTAGCGGGAGGCCAGATACGCAGTATTTT. It encodes CASSLRTSGRPDTQYF.

This clonotype was detected only a few times. The V gene is TRBV5-4, the J gene TRBJ2-2; no clear D gene. The CDR3 runs to 13 residues. From germline, CDR1 is SGHNT and CDR2 YYREEE (reference sequence). Trimming took off 2 bases at V and 6 bases at J, with 8 bases between the two ends. In DNA, the CDR3 is TGTGCCAGCAGCTTCGTGGAGCCCGGGGAGCTGTTTTTT. Its translation is CASSFVEPGELFF.

The genes are TRBV7-2 and TRBJ1-1, with 7 bases matching TRBD1. The V gene's germline CDR1 is SGHTA and CDR2 FQGNSA. This CDR3 has 14 amino acids. V lost 3 bases to trimming and J lost 1 base; unmatched junction nucleotides: 2. CDR3 in DNA: TGTGCCAGCAGCTTGGACAGGCGGAACACTGAAGCTTTCTTT. Protein product: CASSLDRRNTEAFF.

This chain uses TRBV12-5 with TRBJ2-6, with 12 positions matching TRBD1. V gave up 0 bases and J gave up 3 bases; unmatched junction bases: 9. This CDR3 has 20 amino acids. CDR1 LGHNT and CDR2 FRNRAP come from the germline V gene. The CDR3 DNA reads as TGTGCTAGTGGTTTGGTAGCAAAGGGACAGGGGGCGCTTGGGGCCAACGTCCTGACTTTC. This translates into CASGLVAKGQGALGANVLTF.

The chain recombines TRBV12-3 or TRBV12-4 with TRBJ2-5, with 8 bases aligning to TRBD1. CDR3 length equals 17 residues. The J segment lost 2 bases and the V segment lost 5 bases, leaving 13 bases of the junction unmatched. The CDR3 region is CASSPLPGQEKQETQYF. In nucleotides, the CDR3 is TGTGCCAGCAGTCCCCTCCCGGGACAGGAGAAGCAAGAGACCCAGTACTTC.

The chain recombines TRBV5-1 with TRBJ2-7, with 9 positions matching TRBD1. Germline loops: CDR1 SGHRS, CDR2 YFSETQ. The CDR3 extends over 15 amino acids. J lost 3 bases, V lost 2 bases, and 6 bases had no gene match. The CDR3 nucleotides read TGCGCCAGCAGCTTCGAGACAGGGGGGCGCTACGAGCAGTACTTC. Encoded protein: CASSFETGGRYEQYF.

The chain is built from TRBV19 and TRBJ2-7; 11 nucleotides agree with TRBD2. The CDR3 consists of 15 residues. Trimming removed 1 base from V and 1 base from J; junction bases left unmatched: 0. CDR1 is LNHDA, CDR2 SQIVND, per germline (reference sequence). As DNA, the CDR3 is TGTGCCAGTAGTATAGGACTAGCGGGATCCTACGAGCAGTACTTC. Translating gives CASSIGLAGSYEQYF.

The V call is TRBV5-4, the J call TRBJ2-1; D gene ambiguous. Trimming took off 4 bases at V and 8 bases at J, with 16 bases between the two ends. The CDR3 has 14 amino acids. Per germline, CDR1 SGHNT and CDR2 YYREEE (reference sequence). The CDR3 DNA reads as TGTGCCAGCAGCGCCGAGCCGAACCAGGATGAGCAGTTCTTC. Translating gives CASSAEPNQDEQFF.